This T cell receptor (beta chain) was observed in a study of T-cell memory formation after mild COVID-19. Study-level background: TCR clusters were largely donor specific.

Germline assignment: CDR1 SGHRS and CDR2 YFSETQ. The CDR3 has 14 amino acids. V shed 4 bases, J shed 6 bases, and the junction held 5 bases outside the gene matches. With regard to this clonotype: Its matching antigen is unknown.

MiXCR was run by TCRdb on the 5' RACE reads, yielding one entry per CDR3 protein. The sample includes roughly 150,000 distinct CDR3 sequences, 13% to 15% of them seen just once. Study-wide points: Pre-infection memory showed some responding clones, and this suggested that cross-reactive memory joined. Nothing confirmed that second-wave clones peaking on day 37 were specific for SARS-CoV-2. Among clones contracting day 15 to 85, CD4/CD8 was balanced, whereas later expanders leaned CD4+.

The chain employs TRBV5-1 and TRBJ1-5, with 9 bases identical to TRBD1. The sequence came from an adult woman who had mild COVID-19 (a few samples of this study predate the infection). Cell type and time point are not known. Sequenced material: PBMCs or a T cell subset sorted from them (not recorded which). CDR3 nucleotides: TGCGCCAGCAGCCCAGGACAGGGGTTTCAGCCCCAGCATTTT. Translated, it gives CASSPGQGFQPQHF. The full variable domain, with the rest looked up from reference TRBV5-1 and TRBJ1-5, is KAGVTQTPRYLIKTRGQQVTLSCSPISGHRSVSWYQQTPGQGLQFLFEYFSETQRNKGNFPGRFSGRQFSNSRSEMNVSTLELGDSALYLCASSPGQGFQPQHFGDGTRLSIL.